This T cell receptor (beta chain) was retrieved from a study of T cells in Graves' hyperthyroidism and ophthalmopathy. Study results and caveats: The majority of expanded thyroid clonotypes above 0.001 also appeared in blood.

Amplification of TCR beta CDR3 regions was performed using RNA transcripts as template. HTBI primers were the set used in a first-round RT-PCR of the TCR CDR3. Using its own MiXCR run on the multiplex PCR reads, TCRdb lists one record per CDR3 protein. Of about 320,000 distinct CDR3 sequences listed, 16% are singletons. On this clonotype itself: Its antigen remains unidentified.

The V and J ends lost 0 bases and 5 bases respectively, with 18 bases between them. This CDR3 contains 16 residues. Germline CDR1 and CDR2: SGHDT and YYEEEE. Sequenced material: blood. The TCR was taken from a man under 40 with Graves' hyperthyroidism. The chain couples TRBV5-6 to TRBJ2-7, with D tentatively TRBD1 or TRBD2 (5 bases each). CDR3 region: CASSLGFVIGGDEQYF. The CDR3 nucleotides are TGTGCCAGCAGCTTGGGGTTTGTAATTGGGGGAGACGAGCAGTACTTC.